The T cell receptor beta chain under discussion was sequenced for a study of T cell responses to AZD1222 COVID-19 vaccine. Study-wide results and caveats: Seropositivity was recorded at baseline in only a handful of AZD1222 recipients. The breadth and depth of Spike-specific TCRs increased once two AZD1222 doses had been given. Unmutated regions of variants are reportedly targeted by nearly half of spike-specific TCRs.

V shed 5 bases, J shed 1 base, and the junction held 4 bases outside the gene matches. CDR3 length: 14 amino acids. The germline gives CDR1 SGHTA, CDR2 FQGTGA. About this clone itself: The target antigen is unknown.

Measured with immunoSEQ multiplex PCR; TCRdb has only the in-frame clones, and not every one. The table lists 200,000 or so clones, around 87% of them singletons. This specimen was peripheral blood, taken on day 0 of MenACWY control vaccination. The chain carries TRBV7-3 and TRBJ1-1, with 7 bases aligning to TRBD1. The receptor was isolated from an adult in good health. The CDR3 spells CASSQGGPNTEAFF. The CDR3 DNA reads TGTGCCAGCAGCCAGGGGGGCCCGAACACTGAAGCTTTCTTT.